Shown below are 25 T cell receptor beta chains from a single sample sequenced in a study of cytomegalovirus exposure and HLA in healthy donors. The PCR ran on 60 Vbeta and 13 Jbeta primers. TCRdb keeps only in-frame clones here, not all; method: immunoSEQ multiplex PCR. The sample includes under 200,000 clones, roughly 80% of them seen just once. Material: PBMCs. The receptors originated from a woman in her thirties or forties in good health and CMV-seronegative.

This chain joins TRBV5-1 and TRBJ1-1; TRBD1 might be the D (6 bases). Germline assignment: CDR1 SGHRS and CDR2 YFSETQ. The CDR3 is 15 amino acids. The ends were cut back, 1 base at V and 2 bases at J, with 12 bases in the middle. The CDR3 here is CASSLSNRENTEAFF. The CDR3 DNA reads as TGCGCCAGCAGCTTGTCGAACAGGGAAAACACTGAAGCTTTCTTT.

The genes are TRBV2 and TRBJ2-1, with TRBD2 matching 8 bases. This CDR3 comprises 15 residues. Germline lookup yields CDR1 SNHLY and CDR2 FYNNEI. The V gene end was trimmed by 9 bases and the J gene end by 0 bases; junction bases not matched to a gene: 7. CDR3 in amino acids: CARRSGTSSYNEQFF. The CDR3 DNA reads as TGTGCCAGGAGATCCGGGACTAGCTCCTACAATGAGCAGTTCTTC. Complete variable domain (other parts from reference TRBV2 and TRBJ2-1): EPEVTQTPSHQVTQMGQEVILRCVPISNHLYFYWYRQILGQKVEFLVSFYNNEISEKSEIFDDQFSVERPDGSNFTLKIRSTKLEDSAMYFCARRSGTSSYNEQFFGPGTRLTVL.

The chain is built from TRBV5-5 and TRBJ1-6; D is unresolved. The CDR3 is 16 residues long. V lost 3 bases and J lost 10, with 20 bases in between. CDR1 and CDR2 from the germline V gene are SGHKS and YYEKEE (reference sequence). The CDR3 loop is CASSSTDRGVFSPLHF. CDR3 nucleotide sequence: TGTGCCAGCAGCTCAACTGACCGCGGGGTATTCTCACCCCTCCACTTT.

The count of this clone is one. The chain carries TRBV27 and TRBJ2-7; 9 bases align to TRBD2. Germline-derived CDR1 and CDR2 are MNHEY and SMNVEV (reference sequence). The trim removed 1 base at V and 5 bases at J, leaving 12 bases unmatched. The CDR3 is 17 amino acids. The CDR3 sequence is CASSLLGSGGPEDEQYF. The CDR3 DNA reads TGTGCCAGCAGTTTATTGGGTAGCGGGGGACCGGAAGACGAGCAGTACTTC.

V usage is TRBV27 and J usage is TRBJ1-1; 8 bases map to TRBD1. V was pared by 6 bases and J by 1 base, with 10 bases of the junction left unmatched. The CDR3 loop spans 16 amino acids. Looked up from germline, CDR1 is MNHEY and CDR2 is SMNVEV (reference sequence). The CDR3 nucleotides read TGTGCCAGCAGACCCGGGACAGGCGGAGGGAACACTGAAGCTTTCTTT. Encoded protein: CASRPGTGGGNTEAFF.

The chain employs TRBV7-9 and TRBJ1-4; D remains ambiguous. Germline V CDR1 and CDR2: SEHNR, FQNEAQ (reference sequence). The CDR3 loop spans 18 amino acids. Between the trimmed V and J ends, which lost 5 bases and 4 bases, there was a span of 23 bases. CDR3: CASSHHLGLAGGNEKLFF. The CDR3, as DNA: TGTGCCAGCAGCCATCACCTGGGGTTGGCGGGCGGTAATGAAAAACTGTTTTTT.

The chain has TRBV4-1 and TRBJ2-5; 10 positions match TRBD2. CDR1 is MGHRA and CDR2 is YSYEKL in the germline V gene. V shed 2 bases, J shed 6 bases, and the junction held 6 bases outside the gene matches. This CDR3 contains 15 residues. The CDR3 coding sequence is TGCGCCAGCAGCCAACAGCGGGGGGGCCGTCAGACCCAGTACTTC. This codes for CASSQQRGGRQTQYF.

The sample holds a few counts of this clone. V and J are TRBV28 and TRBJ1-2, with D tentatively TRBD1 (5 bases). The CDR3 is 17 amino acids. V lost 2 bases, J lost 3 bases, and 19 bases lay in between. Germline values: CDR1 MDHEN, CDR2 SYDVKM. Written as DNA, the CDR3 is TGTGCCAGCAGTTTAGAGCGGGACCCTACTACTTACTATGGCTACACCTTC. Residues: CASSLERDPTTYYGYTF.

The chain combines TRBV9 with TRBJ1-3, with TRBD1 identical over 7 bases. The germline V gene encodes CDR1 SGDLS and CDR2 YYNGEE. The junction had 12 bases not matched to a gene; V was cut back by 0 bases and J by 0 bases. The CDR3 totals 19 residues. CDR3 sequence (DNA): TGTGCCAGCAGCGTAGACCCTAGGCGAGGGACAGACTCTGGAAACACCATATATTTT. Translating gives CASSVDPRRGTDSGNTIYF.

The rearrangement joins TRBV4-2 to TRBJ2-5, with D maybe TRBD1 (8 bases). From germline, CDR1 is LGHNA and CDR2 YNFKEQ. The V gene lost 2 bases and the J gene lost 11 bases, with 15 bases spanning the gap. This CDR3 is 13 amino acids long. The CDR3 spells CASSQQQGGEQYF. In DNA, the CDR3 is TGTGCCAGCAGCCAACAACAGGGGGGGGAGCAGTACTTC.

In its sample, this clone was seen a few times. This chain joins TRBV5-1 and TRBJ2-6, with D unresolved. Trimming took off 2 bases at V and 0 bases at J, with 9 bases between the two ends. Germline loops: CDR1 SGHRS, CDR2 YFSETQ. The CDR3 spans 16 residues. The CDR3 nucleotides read TGCGCCAGCAGCTTAAGTGAGATCTCTGGGGCCAACGTCCTGACTTTC. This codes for CASSLSEISGANVLTF.

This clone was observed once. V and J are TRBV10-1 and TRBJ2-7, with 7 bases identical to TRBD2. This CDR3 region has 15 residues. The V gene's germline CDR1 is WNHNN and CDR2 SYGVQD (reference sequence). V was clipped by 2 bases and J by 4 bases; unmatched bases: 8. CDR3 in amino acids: CASSETASGRYEQYF. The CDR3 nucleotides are TGCGCCAGCAGTGAGACGGCTAGCGGACGATACGAGCAGTACTTC.

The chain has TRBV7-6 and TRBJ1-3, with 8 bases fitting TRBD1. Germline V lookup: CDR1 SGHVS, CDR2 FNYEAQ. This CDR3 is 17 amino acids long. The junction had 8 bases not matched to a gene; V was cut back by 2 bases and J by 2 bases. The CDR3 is CASSLNRGSTAGNTIYF. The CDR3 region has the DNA TGTGCCAGCAGCTTAAACAGGGGGAGTACAGCTGGAAACACCATATATTTT.

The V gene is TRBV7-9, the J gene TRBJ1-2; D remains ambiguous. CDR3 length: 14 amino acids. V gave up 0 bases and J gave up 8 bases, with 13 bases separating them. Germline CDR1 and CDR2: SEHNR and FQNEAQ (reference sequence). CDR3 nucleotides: TGTGCCAGCAGCTTAGCGTCGCGGGGAGGCGGCTACACCTTC. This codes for CASSLASRGGGYTF.

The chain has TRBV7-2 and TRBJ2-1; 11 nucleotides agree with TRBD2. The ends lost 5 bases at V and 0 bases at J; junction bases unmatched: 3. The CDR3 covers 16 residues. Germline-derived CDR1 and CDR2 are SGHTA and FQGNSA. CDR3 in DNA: TGTGCCAGCAGCCTGGGACTAGCGGTCTCCTACAATGAGCAGTTCTTC. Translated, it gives CASSLGLAVSYNEQFF.

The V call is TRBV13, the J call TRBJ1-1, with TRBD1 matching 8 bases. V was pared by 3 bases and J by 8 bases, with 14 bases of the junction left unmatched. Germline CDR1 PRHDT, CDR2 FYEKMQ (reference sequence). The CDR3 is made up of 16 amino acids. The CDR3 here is CASSLRPRTGRREAFF. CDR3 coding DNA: TGTGCCAGCAGCTTGAGACCTCGGACAGGGCGGCGGGAAGCTTTCTTT. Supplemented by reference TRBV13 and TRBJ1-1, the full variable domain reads AAGVIQSPRHLIKEKRETATLKCYPIPRHDTVYWYQQGPGQDPQFLISFYEKMQSDKGSIPDRFSAQQFSDYHSELNMSSLELGDSALYFCASSLRPRTGRREAFFGQGTRLTVV.

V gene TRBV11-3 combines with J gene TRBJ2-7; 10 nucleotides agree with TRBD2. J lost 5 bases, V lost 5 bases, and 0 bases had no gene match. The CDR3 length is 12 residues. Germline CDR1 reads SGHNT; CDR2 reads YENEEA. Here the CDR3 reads CASSTSGDEQYF. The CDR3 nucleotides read TGTGCCAGCAGCACTAGCGGGGACGAGCAGTACTTC.

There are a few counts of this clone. As DNA, the CDR3 is TGTGCCAGCAGTCCCCTCGGCACTGAAGCTTTCTTT. Its protein is CASSPLGTEAFF. V gene TRBV28 combines with J gene TRBJ1-1; D gene unclear. V lost 5 bases and J 4 bases, leaving 8 bases between the germline ends. CDR1 and CDR2 from the germline V gene are MDHEN and SYDVKM. The CDR3 sequence is 12 residues long.

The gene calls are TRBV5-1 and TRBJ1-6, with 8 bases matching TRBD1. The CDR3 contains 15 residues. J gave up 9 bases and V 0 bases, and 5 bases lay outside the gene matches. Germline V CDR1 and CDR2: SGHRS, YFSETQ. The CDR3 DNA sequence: TGCGCCAGCAGCTTGGAAGGGCAGGGGGCTTCACCCCTCCACTTT. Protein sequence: CASSLEGQGASPLHF. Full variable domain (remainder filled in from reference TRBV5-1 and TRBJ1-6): KAGVTQTPRYLIKTRGQQVTLSCSPISGHRSVSWYQQTPGQGLQFLFEYFSETQRNKGNFPGRFSGRQFSNSRSEMNVSTLELGDSALYLCASSLEGQGASPLHFGNGTRLTVT.

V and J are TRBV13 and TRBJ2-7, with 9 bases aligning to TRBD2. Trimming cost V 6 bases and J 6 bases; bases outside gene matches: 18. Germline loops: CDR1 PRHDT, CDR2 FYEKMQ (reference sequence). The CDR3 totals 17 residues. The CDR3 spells CASRAARVSGGASEQYF. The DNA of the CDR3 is TGTGCCAGCAGGGCCGCCCGGGTTAGCGGGGGAGCGAGCGAGCAGTACTTC. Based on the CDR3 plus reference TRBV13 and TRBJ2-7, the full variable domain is AAGVIQSPRHLIKEKRETATLKCYPIPRHDTVYWYQQGPGQDPQFLISFYEKMQSDKGSIPDRFSAQQFSDYHSELNMSSLELGDSALYFCASRAARVSGGASEQYFGPGTRLTVT.

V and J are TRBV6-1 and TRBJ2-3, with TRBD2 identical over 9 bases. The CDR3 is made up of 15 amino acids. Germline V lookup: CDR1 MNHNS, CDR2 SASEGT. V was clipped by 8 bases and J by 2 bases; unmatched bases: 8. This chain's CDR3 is CASGVSGGPTDTQYF. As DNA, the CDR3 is TGTGCCAGCGGCGTCAGCGGGGGGCCCACAGATACGCAGTATTTT.

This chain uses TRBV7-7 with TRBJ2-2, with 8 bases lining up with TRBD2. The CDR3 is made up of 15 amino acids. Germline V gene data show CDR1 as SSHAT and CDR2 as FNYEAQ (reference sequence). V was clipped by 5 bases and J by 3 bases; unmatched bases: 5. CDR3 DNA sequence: TGTGCCAGCAGCCCCACTAGCGGACACACCGGGGAGCTGTTTTTT. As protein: CASSPTSGHTGELFF.

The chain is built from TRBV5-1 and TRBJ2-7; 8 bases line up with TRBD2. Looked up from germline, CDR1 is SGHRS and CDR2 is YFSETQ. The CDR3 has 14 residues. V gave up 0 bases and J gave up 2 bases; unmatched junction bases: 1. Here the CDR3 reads CASSLAGGAYEQYF. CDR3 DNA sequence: TGCGCCAGCAGCTTGGCCGGGGGGGCCTACGAGCAGTACTTC.

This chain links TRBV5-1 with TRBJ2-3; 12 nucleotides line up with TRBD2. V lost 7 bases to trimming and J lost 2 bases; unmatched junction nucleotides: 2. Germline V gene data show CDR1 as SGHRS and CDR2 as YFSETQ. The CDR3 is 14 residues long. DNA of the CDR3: TGCGCCAGCGGACTAGCGGGGTCCACAGATACGCAGTATTTT. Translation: CASGLAGSTDTQYF.

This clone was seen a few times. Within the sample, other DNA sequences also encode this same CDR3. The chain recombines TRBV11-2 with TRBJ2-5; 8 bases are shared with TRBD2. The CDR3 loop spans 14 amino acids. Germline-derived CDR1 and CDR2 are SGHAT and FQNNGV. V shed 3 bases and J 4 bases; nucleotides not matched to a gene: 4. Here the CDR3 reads CASSFRGGGETQYF. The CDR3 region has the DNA TGTGCCAGCAGCTTTCGGGGGGGTGGAGAGACCCAGTACTTC.